This T cell receptor beta chain was identified during a study of identical twins. Notes on the study in general: Its conclusions, products of cross-sectional statistical analysis, did not come from following the same donors.

Each CDR3 protein gets one entry after TCRdb re-called the 5' RACE reads with MiXCR. This sample carries 200,000 to 250,000 distinct CDR3 sequences, approximately 11% of them seen once, and the ten largest clones take 3.5% to 5%. With 6 bases clipped from V and 0 bases from J, the junction kept 4 bases outside the gene matches. The CDR3 runs 14 residues. This clonotype was counted a single time. Antigen: not known. The data were also submitted as part of a second study, on yellow fever vaccine responses in identical twins.

The sequence was collected from a woman younger than 30 in good health. The chain has TRBV12-3 or TRBV12-4 and TRBJ2-7, with 8 bases lining up with TRBD1. Sample: memory (CD45RO+) T cells sorted from blood. The DNA for the CDR3 is TGTGCCAGCAGACGACAGGGGATCTCCTACGAGCAGTACTTC. Translating gives CASRRQGISYEQYF.